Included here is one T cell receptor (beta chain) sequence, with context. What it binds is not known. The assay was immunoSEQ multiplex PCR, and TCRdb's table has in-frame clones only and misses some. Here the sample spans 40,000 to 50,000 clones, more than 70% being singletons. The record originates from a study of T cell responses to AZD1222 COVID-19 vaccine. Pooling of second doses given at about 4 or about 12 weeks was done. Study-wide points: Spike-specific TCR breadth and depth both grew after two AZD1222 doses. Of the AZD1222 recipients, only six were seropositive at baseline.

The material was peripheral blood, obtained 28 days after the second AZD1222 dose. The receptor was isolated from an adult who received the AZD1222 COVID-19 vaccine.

The CDR3 sequence is CASSSLGRTGKGLRSYNEQFF. The CDR3, as DNA: TGTGCCAGCAGTTCCCTAGGAAGGACAGGGAAAGGTTTAAGGTCCTACAATGAGCAGTTCTTC. This chain links TRBV28 with TRBJ2-1, with TRBD1 matching 8 bases. Per the germline V gene, CDR1 is MDHEN and CDR2 is SYDVKM. The CDR3 contains 21 residues. V lost 4 bases, J lost 1 base, and 21 bases stayed unmatched.